The entry below gives a single TCR beta chain sequence along with its context. The antigen this receptor binds is unknown. No quality values exist for individual bases; no much larger clone is one base distant. The entry originates in a study of blood T cell repertoires in COVID-19 (TCRdb year 2020). In the study overall: Collaborator samples came from the United States, Italy and Spain and covered acute and convalescent phases of COVID-19. The prospective study material was composed of cDNA or gDNA derived from T cells, B-cell-depleted T cells, or PBMCs. The dataset comprised deeply sampled blood TCRbeta repertoires from subjects exposed to, actively infected with, or recovered from COVID-19. The repertoires were released in a freely available public database intended as a resource for research on the immune response to SARS-CoV-2. The samples were drawn from two sources: the first 160 participants of the ongoing ImmuneRACE study, and 1,000 to 1,500 subjects contributed by 6 global collaborators. The sample metadata nearly always contained a de-identified subject ID, COVID-19 status, age in years and sex. Where HLA class I and class II types were available, the types were taken from metadata supplied by the sample provider, not from assay-based typing. Findings and caveats that apply to the study as a whole: The amount of clinical and demographic metadata varied by source and participant and was provided uncurated.

TCRbeta CDR3 regions were amplified from genomic DNA using the immunoSEQ Assay, a bias-controlled multiplex PCR. From the authors' description of their analysis: Nucleated cell counts per sample were estimated from amplification of reference gene primers within the assay. Sequence reads were collapsed and filtered to measure the absolute abundance of every unique TCRbeta CDR3 rearrangement. For each sample, productive Simpson clonality was calculated as the square root of Simpson's diversity index across productive rearrangements. The clones in this table, taken by TCRdb from immuneACCESS, are in-frame only. Not every clone is retained; where verified, under half of the shortfall comes from an unresolved V gene, and the cause of the rest is unknown. That table is the source of V, J and clone size, and D and trimming were worked out from the DNA. For this sample there are around 220,000 clones; roughly nine tenths appear just once. Of the sample, about 2.2% falls within the top ten clones.

At the junction V is shortened by 10 bases and J by 2 bases, with 10 bases in between. Per the germline V gene (reference sequence), MNHNY is the CDR1 and SVGAGI is the CDR2. From the cysteine through the phenylalanine, the CDR3 covers 12 amino acids. Just the 36-base CDR3 DNA is kept, in frame starting at base 1. The collaborating institutions used their own protocols to collect whole blood in K2EDTA tubes. Collaborator samples were shipped for TCRbeta analysis as frozen whole blood, isolated PBMCs, or DNA extracted from either sample type. The rearrangement joined TRBV6-6 to TRBJ2-3; no D gene can be assigned with confidence. What was sequenced was peripheral blood. The receptor was derived from a woman in her 50s with acute or convalescent COVID-19. The DNA sequence is TGTGCCACCGCCTTAGACACAGATACGCAGTATTTT. This codes for CATALDTDTQYF.